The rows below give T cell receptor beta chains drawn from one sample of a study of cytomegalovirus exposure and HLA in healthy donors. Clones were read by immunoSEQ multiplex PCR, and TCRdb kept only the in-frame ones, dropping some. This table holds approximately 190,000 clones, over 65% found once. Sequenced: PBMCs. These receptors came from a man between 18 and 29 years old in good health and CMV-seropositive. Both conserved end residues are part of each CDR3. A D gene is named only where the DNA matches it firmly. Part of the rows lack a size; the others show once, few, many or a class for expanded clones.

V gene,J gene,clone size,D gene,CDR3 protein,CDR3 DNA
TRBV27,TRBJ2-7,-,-,CASGRGSYEQYF,TGTGCCAGCGGTCGGGGTTCCTACGAGCAGTACTTC
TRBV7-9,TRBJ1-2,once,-,CASSYSTGSFNYGYTF,TGTGCCAGCAGCTACTCAACAGGGTCCTTTAACTATGGCTACACCTTC
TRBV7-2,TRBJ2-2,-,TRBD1,CASSSPTGVNTGELFF,TGTGCCAGCAGTTCACCGACAGGGGTAAACACCGGGGAGCTGTTTTTT
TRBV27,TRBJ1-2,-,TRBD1,CASSPSQRDRRSYTF,TGTGCCAGCAGTCCCTCCCAACGGGACAGGAGAAGCTACACCTTC
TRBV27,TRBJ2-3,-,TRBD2,CASSLRASGDTQYF,TGTGCCAGCAGTTTACGAGCTAGCGGGGATACGCAGTATTTT
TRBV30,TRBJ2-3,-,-,CAWRGGASTDTQYF,TGTGCCTGGAGGGGGGGAGCTAGCACAGATACGCAGTATTTT
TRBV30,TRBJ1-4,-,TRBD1,CAWSFRDRATGRRNTNEKLFF,TGTGCCTGGAGTTTCCGGGACAGGGCGACGGGGCGCCGGAATACTAATGAAAAACTGTTTTTT
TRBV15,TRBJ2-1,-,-,CATSSRAGTWEQFF,TGTGCCACCAGCAGTAGGGCGGGTACATGGGAGCAGTTCTTC
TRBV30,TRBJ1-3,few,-,CAWSNELAGAGNTIYF,TGTGCCTGGAGTAATGAGCTGGCGGGGGCTGGAAACACCATATATTTT
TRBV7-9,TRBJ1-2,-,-,CASSPPGIHGYTF,TGTGCCAGCAGCCCCCCCGGGATTCATGGCTACACCTTC
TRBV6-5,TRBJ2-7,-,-,CASRSVGGIKQYF,TGTGCCAGCAGATCGGTGGGAGGAATCAAGCAGTACTTC
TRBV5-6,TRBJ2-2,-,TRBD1,CASSLGQGAAGRELFF,TGTGCCAGCAGCTTGGGGCAGGGGGCCGCGGGGAGGGAGCTGTTTTTT
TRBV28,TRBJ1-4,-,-,CASRSLLLNEKLFF,TGTGCCAGCAGGTCTTTGCTACTTAATGAAAAACTGTTTTTT
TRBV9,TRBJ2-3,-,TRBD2,CASSVAAGGPTDTQYF,TGTGCCAGCAGCGTAGCGGCGGGAGGGCCCACAGATACGCAGTATTTT
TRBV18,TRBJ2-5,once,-,CASSPRAGVYQETQYF,TGTGCCAGCTCACCTCGGGCAGGGGTGTACCAAGAGACCCAGTACTTC
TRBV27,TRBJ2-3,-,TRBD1,CASSFSGQGYTQYF,TGTGCCAGCAGTTTCTCCGGACAGGGCTATACGCAGTATTTT
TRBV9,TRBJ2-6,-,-,CATQSGANVLTF,TGTGCCACCCAGTCTGGGGCCAACGTCCTGACTTTC
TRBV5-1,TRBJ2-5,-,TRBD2,CASSLSSGRGETQYF,TGCGCCAGCAGCTTGAGTAGCGGGAGGGGGGAGACCCAGTACTTC
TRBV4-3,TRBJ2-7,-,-,CASSQESRTVYEQYF,TGCGCCAGCAGCCAAGAATCCCGGACAGTATACGAGCAGTACTTC